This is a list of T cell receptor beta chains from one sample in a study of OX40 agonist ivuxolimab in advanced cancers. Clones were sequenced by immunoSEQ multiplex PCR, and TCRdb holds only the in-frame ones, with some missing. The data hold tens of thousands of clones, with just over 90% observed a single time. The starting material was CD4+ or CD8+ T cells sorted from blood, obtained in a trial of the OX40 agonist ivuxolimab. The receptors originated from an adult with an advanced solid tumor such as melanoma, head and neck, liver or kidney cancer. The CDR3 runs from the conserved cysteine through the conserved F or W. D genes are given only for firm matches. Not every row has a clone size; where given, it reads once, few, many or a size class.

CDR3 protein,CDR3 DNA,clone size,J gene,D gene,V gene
CASSSDWREGYTQYF,TGTGCCAGCAGCTCGGACTGGCGGGAAGGCTATACGCAGTATTTT,NA,TRBJ2-3,NA,TRBV7-9
CASSLTAGFYEQYF,TGTGCCAGCAGCTTAACCGCCGGGTTCTACGAGCAGTACTTC,NA,TRBJ2-7,NA,TRBV5-4
CASSYLGLPNEKLFF,TGTGCCAGCAGTTATTTGGGGCTTCCTAATGAAAAACTGTTTTTT,NA,TRBJ1-4,NA,TRBV6-5
CASSESALAGVILILETQYF,TGTGCCAGCAGTGAAAGTGCACTAGCGGGGGTAATTTTAATCTTGGAGACCCAGTACTTC,NA,TRBJ2-5,TRBD2,TRBV2
CASSFGGPGNEQFF,TGTGCCAGCAGTTTCGGGGGGCCGGGCAATGAGCAGTTCTTC,NA,TRBJ2-1,NA,TRBV27
CASRIPGLNIQYF,TGTGCCAGCCGGATTCCAGGCCTAAACATTCAGTACTTC,once,TRBJ2-4,NA,TRBV6-5
CASSPADSTGAYEQYF,TGTGCCAGCAGCCCAGCGGACTCCACGGGGGCGTACGAGCAGTACTTC,few,TRBJ2-7,NA,TRBV9
CATLISGRLTDTQYF,TGTGCCACCCTTATAAGCGGGAGATTAACAGATACGCAGTATTTT,NA,TRBJ2-3,TRBD2,TRBV27
CAITHFLGGGNQPQHF,TGTGCCATCACTCATTTCCTTGGGGGTGGCAATCAGCCCCAGCATTTT,NA,TRBJ1-5,NA,TRBV10-3
CASSRGGTEAFF,TGTGCCAGCTCCCGGGGGGGAACTGAAGCTTTCTTT,NA,TRBJ1-1,NA,TRBV18
CASDWTGELFF,TGTGCCTCGGACTGGACCGGGGAGCTGTTTTTT,NA,TRBJ2-2,NA,TRBV30
CASSRQGANEKLFF,TGTGCCAGCAGTCGACAGGGGGCTAATGAAAAACTGTTTTTT,NA,TRBJ1-4,TRBD1,TRBV28
CASSLVGSNTDTQYF,TGTGCCAGCAGCTTAGTGGGATCGAACACAGATACGCAGTATTTT,once,TRBJ2-3,NA,TRBV7-3
CASSWELGEYYGYTF,TGTGCCAGCAGCTGGGAGTTGGGGGAGTACTATGGCTACACCTTC,NA,TRBJ1-2,NA,TRBV7-9
CASTVTTNEKLFF,TGTGCCAGCACCGTCACAACTAATGAAAAACTGTTTTTT,NA,TRBJ1-4,NA,TRBV28
CASSEQAVSSYEQYF,TGTGCCAGCAGTGAACAGGCGGTTAGCTCCTACGAGCAGTACTTC,NA,TRBJ2-7,NA,TRBV6-1
CASRVNTGELFF,TGTGCCAGCAGGGTTAACACCGGGGAGCTGTTTTTT,NA,TRBJ2-2,NA,TRBV19
CASTDWGASQPQHF,TGTGCCAGTACCGATTGGGGAGCAAGTCAGCCCCAGCATTTT,NA,TRBJ1-5,NA,TRBV19
CASSPTGREQYF,TGTGCCAGCAGCCCGACAGGGAGGGAGCAGTACTTC,NA,TRBJ2-7,NA,TRBV11-2
CASSSDSRRGYTF,TGCGCCAGCAGCTCGGACAGCCGGCGGGGCTACACCTTC,NA,TRBJ1-2,NA,TRBV5-1
CASSFGSDSYEQYF,TGCGCCAGCAGCTTTGGCTCCGACTCCTACGAGCAGTACTTC,NA,TRBJ2-7,NA,TRBV5-1
CASSPRQDFNQPQHF,TGCGCCAGCAGCCCCCGACAGGACTTTAATCAGCCCCAGCATTTT,NA,TRBJ1-5,NA,TRBV4-1
CASSPPVSMHEQFF,TGTGCCAGCAGCCCCCCTGTGAGTATGCATGAGCAGTTCTTC,NA,TRBJ2-1,NA,TRBV9
CASSPPGNSPYEQYF,TGTGCCAGCTCACCACCCGGGAATTCGCCCTACGAGCAGTACTTC,NA,TRBJ2-7,NA,TRBV18